One sample yielded the 3 T cell receptor beta chains listed below, sequenced in a study of blood T cell repertoires in COVID-19. Sequencing was performed with immunoSEQ multiplex PCR; in TCRdb, only in-frame clones are kept and a portion is missing. The table lists 120,000 or so clones, roughly 80% of them singletons. The sequencing input was peripheral blood. These TCRs come from a man aged 50-60 years with acute or convalescent COVID-19.

This clone was found a few times. The rearrangement uses TRBV2 and TRBJ2-3, with D possibly matching TRBD1 (5 bases). Trimming took off 9 bases at V and 1 base at J, with 20 bases between the two ends. Looked up from germline, CDR1 is SNHLY and CDR2 is FYNNEI. CDR3 size: 16 residues. The CDR3 DNA is TGTGCCAGGAATTTGGATCAGGGATCGGGCACAGATACGCAGTATTTT. Residues: CARNLDQGSGTDTQYF.

This chain links TRBV7-6 with TRBJ2-3, with 7 bases identical to TRBD2. CDR3 length equals 18 residues. Looked up from germline, CDR1 is SGHVS and CDR2 is FNYEAQ. V was pared by 5 bases and J by 5 bases, with 19 bases of the junction left unmatched. CDR3 sequence reads: CASSHTPPMAGAKDTQYF. The CDR3 DNA follows: TGTGCCAGCAGCCACACCCCACCAATGGCGGGAGCGAAAGATACGCAGTATTTT.

In its sample, this clone was seen a few times. The same CDR3 can be traced to other DNA sequences in this sample. The chain couples TRBV11-2 to TRBJ2-7; possibly TRBD1 for D (5 bases). CDR3 length: 14 residues. Germline values: CDR1 SGHAT, CDR2 FQNNGV. The ends were cut back, 1 base at V and 5 bases at J, with 12 bases in the middle. CDR3 in amino acids: CASSLGAGYNEQYF. The CDR3 coding sequence is TGTGCCAGCAGCTTAGGGGCAGGGTACAACGAGCAGTACTTC.